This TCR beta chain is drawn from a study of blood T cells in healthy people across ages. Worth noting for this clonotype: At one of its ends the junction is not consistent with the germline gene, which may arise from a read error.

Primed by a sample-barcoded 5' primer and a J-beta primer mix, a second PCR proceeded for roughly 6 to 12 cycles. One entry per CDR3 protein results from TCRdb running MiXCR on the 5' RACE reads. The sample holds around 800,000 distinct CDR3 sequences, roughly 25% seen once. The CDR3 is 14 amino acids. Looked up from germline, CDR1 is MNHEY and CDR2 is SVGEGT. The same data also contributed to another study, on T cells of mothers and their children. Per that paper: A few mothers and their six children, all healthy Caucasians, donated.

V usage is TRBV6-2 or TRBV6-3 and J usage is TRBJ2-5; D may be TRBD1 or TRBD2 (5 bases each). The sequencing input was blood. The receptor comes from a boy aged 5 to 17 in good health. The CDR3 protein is CPSREGTTSSAQYF. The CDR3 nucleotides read TGTCCCAGCCGAGAGGGGACCACATCCTCGGCCCAGTACTTC.